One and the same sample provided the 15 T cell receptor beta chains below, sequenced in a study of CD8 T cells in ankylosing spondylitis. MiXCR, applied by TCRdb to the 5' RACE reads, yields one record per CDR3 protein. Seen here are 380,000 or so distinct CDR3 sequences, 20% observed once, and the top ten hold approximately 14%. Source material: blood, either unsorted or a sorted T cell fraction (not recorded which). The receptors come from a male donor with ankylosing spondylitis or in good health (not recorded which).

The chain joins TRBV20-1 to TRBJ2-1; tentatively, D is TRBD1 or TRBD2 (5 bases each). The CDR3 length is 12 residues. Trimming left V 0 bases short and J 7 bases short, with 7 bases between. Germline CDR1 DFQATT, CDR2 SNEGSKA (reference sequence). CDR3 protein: CSARDWGNEQFF. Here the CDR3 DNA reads TGCAGTGCTAGAGATTGGGGGAATGAGCAGTTCTTC.

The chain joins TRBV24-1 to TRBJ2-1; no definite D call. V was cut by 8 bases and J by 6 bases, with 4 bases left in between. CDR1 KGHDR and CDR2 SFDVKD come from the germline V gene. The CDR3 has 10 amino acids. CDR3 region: CATTINEQFF. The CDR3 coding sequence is TGTGCCACCACGATCAATGAGCAGTTCTTC.

CDR3: CASSSPTDWDEQYF. The CDR3 nucleotides read TGTGCCAGCAGCTCACCGACGGACTGGGACGAGCAGTACTTC. The chain links TRBV7-2 to TRBJ2-7, with D tentatively TRBD2 (5 bases). Germline-derived CDR1 and CDR2 are SGHTA and FQGNSA. V was clipped by 4 bases and J by 5 bases, with 15 bases between them. The CDR3 consists of 14 residues.

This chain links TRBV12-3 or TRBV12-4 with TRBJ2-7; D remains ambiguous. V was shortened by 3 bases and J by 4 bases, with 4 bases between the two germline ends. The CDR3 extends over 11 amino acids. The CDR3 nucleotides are TGTGCCAGCAGTTTTAAATACGAGCAGTACTTC. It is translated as CASSFKYEQYF.

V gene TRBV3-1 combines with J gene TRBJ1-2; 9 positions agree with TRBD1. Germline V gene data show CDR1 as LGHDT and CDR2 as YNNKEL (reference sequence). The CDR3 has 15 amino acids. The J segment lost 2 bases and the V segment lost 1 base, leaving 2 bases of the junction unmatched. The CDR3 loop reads CASSQGGTGNYGYTF. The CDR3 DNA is TGTGCCAGCAGCCAAGGAGGGACAGGGAACTATGGCTACACCTTC.

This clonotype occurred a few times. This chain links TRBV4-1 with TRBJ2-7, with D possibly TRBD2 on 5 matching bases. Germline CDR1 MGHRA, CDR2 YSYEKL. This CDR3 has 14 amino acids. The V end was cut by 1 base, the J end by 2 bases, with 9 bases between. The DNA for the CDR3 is TGCGCCAGCAGCCAAGGGGCGGGTACCTACGAGCAGTACTTC. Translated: CASSQGAGTYEQYF.

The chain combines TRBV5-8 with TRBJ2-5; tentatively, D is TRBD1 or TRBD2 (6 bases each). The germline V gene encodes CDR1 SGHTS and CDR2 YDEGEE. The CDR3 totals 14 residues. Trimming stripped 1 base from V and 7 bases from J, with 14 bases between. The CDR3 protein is CASSLLRGLGTQYF. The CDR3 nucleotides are TGTGCCAGCAGCTTGCTCCGGGGGCTGGGGACCCAGTACTTC. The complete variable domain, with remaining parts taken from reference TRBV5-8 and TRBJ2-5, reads EAGVTQSPTHLIKTRGQQATLRCSPISGHTSVYWYQQALGLGLQFLLWYDEGEERNRGNFPPRFSGRQFPNYSSELNVNALELEDSALYLCASSLLRGLGTQYFGPGTRLLVL.

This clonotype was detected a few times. CDR3 in DNA: TGTGCCATCAGTGAACGGCTCTACGAGCAGTACTTC. This translates into CAISERLYEQYF. The chain uses TRBV10-3 and TRBJ2-7, with D unresolved. Germline V gene data show CDR1 as ENHRY and CDR2 as SYGVKD. V shed 3 bases and J shed 3 bases, with 6 bases lying between them. This CDR3 region has 12 residues.

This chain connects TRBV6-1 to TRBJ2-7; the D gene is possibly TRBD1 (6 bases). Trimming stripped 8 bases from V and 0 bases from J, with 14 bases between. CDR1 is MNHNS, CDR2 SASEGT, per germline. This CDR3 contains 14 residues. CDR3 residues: CASGGPDSSYEQYF. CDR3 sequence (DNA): TGTGCCAGCGGGGGACCGGACAGCTCCTACGAGCAGTACTTC.

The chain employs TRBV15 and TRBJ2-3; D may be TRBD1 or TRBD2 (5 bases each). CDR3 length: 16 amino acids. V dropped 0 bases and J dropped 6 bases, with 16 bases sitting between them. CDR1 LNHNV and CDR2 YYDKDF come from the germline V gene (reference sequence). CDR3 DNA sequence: TGTGCCACCAGCAGAGAGGGACCATATGCATCGGATACGCAGTATTTT. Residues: CATSREGPYASDTQYF.

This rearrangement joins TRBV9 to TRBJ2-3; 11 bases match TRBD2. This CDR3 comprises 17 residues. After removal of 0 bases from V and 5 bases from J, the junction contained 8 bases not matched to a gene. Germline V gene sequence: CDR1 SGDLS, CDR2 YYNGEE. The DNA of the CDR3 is TGTGCCAGCAGCGTAGCCCTAGCGGGGGGTTCAGGAGATACGCAGTATTTT. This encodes CASSVALAGGSGDTQYF.

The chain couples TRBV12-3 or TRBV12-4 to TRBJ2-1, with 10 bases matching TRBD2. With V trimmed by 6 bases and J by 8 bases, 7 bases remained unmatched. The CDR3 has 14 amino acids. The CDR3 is CASRNSGGLDEQFF. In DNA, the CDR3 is TGTGCCAGCAGAAATAGCGGGGGGTTAGATGAGCAGTTCTTC.

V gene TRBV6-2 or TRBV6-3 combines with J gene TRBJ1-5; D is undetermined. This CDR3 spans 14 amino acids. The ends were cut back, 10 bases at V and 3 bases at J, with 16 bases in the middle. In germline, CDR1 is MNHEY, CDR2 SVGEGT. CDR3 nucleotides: TGTGCCATCGAGAGCCGGGAACTCAATCAGCCCCAGCATTTT. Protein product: CAIESRELNQPQHF.

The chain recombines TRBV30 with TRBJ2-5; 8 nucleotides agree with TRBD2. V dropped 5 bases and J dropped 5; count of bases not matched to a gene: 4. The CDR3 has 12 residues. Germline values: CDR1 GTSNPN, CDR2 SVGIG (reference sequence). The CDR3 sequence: CAWSGGRETQYF. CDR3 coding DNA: TGTGCCTGGTCGGGGGGGCGGGAGACCCAGTACTTC.

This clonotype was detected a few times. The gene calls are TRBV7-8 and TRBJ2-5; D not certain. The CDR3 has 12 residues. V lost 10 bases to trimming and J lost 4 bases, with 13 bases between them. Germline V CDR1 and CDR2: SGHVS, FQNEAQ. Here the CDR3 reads CATGPVPETQYF. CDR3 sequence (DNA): TGTGCCACCGGGCCCGTGCCAGAGACCCAGTACTTC. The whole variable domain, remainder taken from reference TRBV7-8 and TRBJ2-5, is GAGVSQSPRYKVAKRGQDVALRCDPISGHVSLFWYQQALGQGPEFLTYFQNEAQLDKSGLPSDRFFAERPEGSVSTLKIQRTQQEDSAVYLCATGPVPETQYFGPGTRLLVL.